These 12 T cell receptor beta chains originate from one sample sequenced in a study of shared clonotypes between healthy human individuals. The method was immunoSEQ multiplex PCR; TCRdb's version includes in-frame clones alone and lacks a portion of them. The table lists about 600,000 clones, approximately 97% of them singletons. Material for sequencing was naive CD4+ T cells sorted from blood. The subset: CD45RA+ positively selected. All receptors come from a young woman in good health.

The CDR3: CASIKGQAGLAEAFF. CDR3 coding DNA: TGTGCCAGCATCAAAGGACAGGCTGGATTGGCTGAAGCTTTCTTT. V usage is TRBV28 and J usage is TRBJ1-1; 7 bases map to TRBD1. V gave up 7 bases and J gave up 6 bases; unmatched junction bases: 14. Germline loops: CDR1 MDHEN, CDR2 SYDVKM. This CDR3 comprises 15 residues.

This sequence joins TRBV10-3 and TRBJ1-2; 7 bases match TRBD1. Germline loops: CDR1 ENHRY, CDR2 SYGVKD. This CDR3 is built from 15 residues. V shed 2 bases and J 5 bases; nucleotides not matched to a gene: 8. As DNA, the CDR3 is TGTGCCATCAGTGAGGATGACAGGGCTGTATATGGCTACACCTTC. Protein product: CAISEDDRAVYGYTF.

The chain joins TRBV20-1 to TRBJ2-2, with D unresolved. This CDR3 has 11 residues. V was pared by 6 bases and J by 1 base, with 3 bases between. Germline lookup yields CDR1 DFQATT and CDR2 SNEGSKA (reference sequence). CDR3 nucleotides: TGCAGTGCAAAGAACACCGGGGAGCTGTTTTTT. Its translation: CSAKNTGELFF.

The genes are TRBV5-1 and TRBJ1-2, with TRBD1 matching over 9 bases. The CDR3 contains 15 residues. Germline V gives CDR1 SGHRS, CDR2 YFSETQ. Trimming took 4 bases from V and 8 from J; bases not matched to a gene: 12. Here the CDR3 DNA reads TGCGCCAGCAGCCCAAGGGGGGACAGGGCTTACGGCTACACCTTC. Protein: CASSPRGDRAYGYTF. The variable domain in full, with the rest retrieved from reference TRBV5-1 and TRBJ1-2, is KAGVTQTPRYLIKTRGQQVTLSCSPISGHRSVSWYQQTPGQGLQFLFEYFSETQRNKGNFPGRFSGRQFSNSRSEMNVSTLELGDSALYLCASSPRGDRAYGYTFGSGTRLTVV.

The chain couples TRBV7-6 to TRBJ1-1; D call uncertain. Per germline, CDR1 SGHVS and CDR2 FNYEAQ. This CDR3 has 14 residues. Trimming left V 4 bases short and J 1 base short, with 10 bases between. The CDR3 nucleotides read TGTGCCAGCAGCTACGCTCGGGAGAACACTGAAGCTTTCTTT. This sequence encodes CASSYARENTEAFF.

V gene TRBV7-9 combines with J gene TRBJ1-3, with D hard to call. This CDR3 has 15 residues. From germline, CDR1 is SEHNR and CDR2 FQNEAQ (reference sequence). Trimming took 4 bases from V and 2 from J, leaving 12 bases between them. The CDR3 DNA is TGTGCCAGCAGCTCCCCGATTGGGGCTGGAAACACCATATATTTT. Its protein product is CASSSPIGAGNTIYF.

This clone has just a few counts. V gene TRBV5-4 combines with J gene TRBJ1-2, with D possibly being TRBD1 (6 bases). V lost 0 bases to trimming and J lost 6 bases, with 12 bases between them. Per germline, CDR1 SGHNT and CDR2 YYREEE (reference sequence). The CDR3 extends over 14 amino acids. CDR3: CASSLEQGRNGYTF. In DNA, the CDR3 is TGTGCCAGCAGCTTGGAGCAGGGGAGGAATGGCTACACCTTC.

The chain is built from TRBV5-4 and TRBJ2-3, with D possibly matching TRBD1 (6 bases). Germline loops: CDR1 SGHNT, CDR2 YYREEE (reference sequence). The germline V and J ends were trimmed by 4 bases and 2 bases, with 17 bases remaining between them. The CDR3 consists of 16 residues. The CDR3 coding sequence is TGTGCCAGCAGCCTATACCCGGGACACCTCACAGATACGCAGTATTTT. This gives the protein CASSLYPGHLTDTQYF.

The rearrangement uses TRBV2 and TRBJ1-2, with TRBD1 matching 7 bases. Germline values: CDR1 SNHLY, CDR2 FYNNEI. The ends lost 10 bases at V and 2 bases at J; junction bases unmatched: 4. The CDR3 has 12 amino acids. This CDR3 reads CATDRANYGYTF. The CDR3 bases are TGTGCCACCGACAGGGCCAACTATGGCTACACCTTC.

This clone was detected once. Other DNA sequences of this sample code for an identical CDR3. This chain uses TRBV18 with TRBJ2-2; 8 bases map to TRBD1. This CDR3 spans 13 amino acids. Germline assignment: CDR1 KGHSH and CDR2 LQKENI. V lost 5 bases, J lost 5 bases, and 1 base stayed unmatched. CDR3 DNA sequence: TGTGCCAGCTCAACAGGGGGGACCGGGGAGCTGTTTTTT. Amino acid sequence: CASSTGGTGELFF. The complete variable domain, with remaining parts taken from reference TRBV18 and TRBJ2-2, reads NAGVMQNPRHLVRRRGQEARLRCSPMKGHSHVYWYRQLPEEGLKFMVYLQKENIIDESGMPKERFSAEFPKEGPSILRIQQVVRGDSAAYFCASSTGGTGELFFGEGSRLTVL.

In the case of this clone: The sample holds other DNA sequences that translate to the same CDR3. The chain links TRBV27 to TRBJ1-1; D perhaps matches TRBD1 (6 bases). This CDR3 contains 13 residues. Per the germline V gene, CDR1 is MNHEY and CDR2 is SMNVEV (reference sequence). Trimming removed 5 bases at V and 1 base at J, with 8 bases between. The CDR3 DNA follows: TGTGCCAGCAGTGCACAGGGGAACACTGAAGCTTTCTTT. It codes for CASSAQGNTEAFF.

V and J are TRBV9 and TRBJ2-5, with D perhaps TRBD2 (5 bases). Germline V gene sequence: CDR1 SGDLS, CDR2 YYNGEE. The CDR3 consists of 14 residues. Trimming took 4 bases from V and 1 from J, leaving 11 bases between them. For the CDR3, the DNA is TGTGCCAGCAGCCCGCGGACTTCCCAAGAGACCCAGTACTTC. The encoded protein is CASSPRTSQETQYF.